This T cell receptor (beta chain) was sequenced in a study of cytomegalovirus exposure and HLA in healthy donors. Study-wide findings and caveats: Common viral pathogens (according to a later analysis) appeared linked to several of the most significant clusters. Looking again later, the authors saw that most CMV-associated TCR beta chains seemed HLA-restricted. DRB1 had the most TCR associations and HLA-C the fewest, a later analysis found, with rates varying by HLA locus. Earlier findings revealed that most TCR beta V segments proved productive either about 87% or about 30% of the time.

The PCR ran on 60 Vbeta and 13 Jbeta primers. Profiling relied on immunoSEQ multiplex PCR, and the TCRdb table lists in-frame clones only, not all of them. The sample consists of a few hundred thousand clones, about 80% of them appearing once. V lost 8 bases and J lost 3, with 7 bases in between. CDR1 and CDR2 from the germline V gene are SNHLY and FYNNEI. This CDR3 has 11 residues. Of note for this clone: Antigen unknown.

Sequencing input: PBMCs. The TCR was taken from a girl under 18 in good health and CMV-seronegative. V gene TRBV2 combines with J gene TRBJ2-5; tentative D call: TRBD2 (6 bases). For the CDR3, the DNA is TGTGCCAGCGTAGCGGAAGAGACCCAGTACTTC. Encoded protein: CASVAEETQYF.